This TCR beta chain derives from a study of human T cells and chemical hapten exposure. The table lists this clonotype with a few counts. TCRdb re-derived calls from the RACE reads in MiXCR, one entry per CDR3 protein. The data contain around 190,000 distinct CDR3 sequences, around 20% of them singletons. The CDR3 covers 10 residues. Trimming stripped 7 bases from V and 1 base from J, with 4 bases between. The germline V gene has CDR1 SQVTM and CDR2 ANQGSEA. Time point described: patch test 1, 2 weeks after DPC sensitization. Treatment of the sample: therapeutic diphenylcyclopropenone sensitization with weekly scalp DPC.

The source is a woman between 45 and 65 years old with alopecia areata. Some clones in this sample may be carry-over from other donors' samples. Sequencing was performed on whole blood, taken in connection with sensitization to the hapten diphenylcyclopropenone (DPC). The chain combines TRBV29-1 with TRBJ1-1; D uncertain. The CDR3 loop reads CSAQNTEAFF. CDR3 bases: TGCAGCGCACAGAACACTGAAGCTTTCTTT. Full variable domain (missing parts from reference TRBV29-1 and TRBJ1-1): SAVISQKPSRDICQRGTSLTIQCQVDSQVTMMFWYRQQPGQSLTLIATANQGSEATYESGFVIDKFPISRPNLTFSTLTVSNMSPEDSSIYLCSAQNTEAFFGQGTRLTVV.